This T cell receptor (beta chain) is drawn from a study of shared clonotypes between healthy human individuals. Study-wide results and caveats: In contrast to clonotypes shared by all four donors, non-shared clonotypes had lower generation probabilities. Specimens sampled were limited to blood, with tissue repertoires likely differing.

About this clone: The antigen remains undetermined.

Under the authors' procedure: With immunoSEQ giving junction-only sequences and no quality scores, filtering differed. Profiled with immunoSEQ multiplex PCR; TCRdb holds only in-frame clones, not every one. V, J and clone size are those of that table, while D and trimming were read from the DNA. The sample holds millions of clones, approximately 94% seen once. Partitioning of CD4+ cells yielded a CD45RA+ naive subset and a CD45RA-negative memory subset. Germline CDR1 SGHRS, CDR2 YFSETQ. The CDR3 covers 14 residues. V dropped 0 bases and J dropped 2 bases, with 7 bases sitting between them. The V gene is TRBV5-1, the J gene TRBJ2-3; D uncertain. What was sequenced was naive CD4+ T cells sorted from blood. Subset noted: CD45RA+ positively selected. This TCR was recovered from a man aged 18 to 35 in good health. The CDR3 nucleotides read TGCGCCAGCAGCTTGGGCCTCCTCACAGATACGCAGTATTTT. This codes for CASSLGLLTDTQYF.